Reported below is one TCR beta chain. Antigen specificity is unknown. Trimming stripped 8 bases from V and 0 bases from J, with 14 bases between. Germline V gene sequence: CDR1 DFQATT, CDR2 SNEGSKA (reference sequence). The CDR3 is made up of 13 amino acids. The data originate from a study of blood T cells in healthy people across ages. General observations from the study: A greater number of naive CD4+ cells and higher diversity distinguished long-lived donors from aged donors.

Isolation of PBMCs gave at least 6 million cells per sample. Using a J-beta primer mix together with a sample-barcoded 5' primer, a second PCR was run for about 6 to 12 cycles. One entry per CDR3 protein results from TCRdb running MiXCR on the 5' RACE reads. The table has 1.5 million to 2 million distinct CDR3 sequences, around half seen once; the top ten hold 2.1%. The sequence derives from a woman between 40 and 50 years old in good health. Sequencing was performed on blood. This chain joins TRBV20-1 and TRBJ2-7, with D uncertain. CDR3 nucleotide sequence: TGCAGTACGACGACGCGTACCTCCTACGAGCAGTACTTC. Its protein product is CSTTTRTSYEQYF.